This T cell receptor beta chain was sequenced during a study of blood T cells in healthy people across ages. Study information: Per two T cells, about one barcoded beta molecule was captured through template switching. Study-wide results and caveats: The diversity estimates, figures obtained from one million T cells, were considered underestimates.

Comment on this clonotype: As yet, its antigen is unknown.

PCR was performed a second time for roughly 7 to 12 cycles using a sample-barcoded 5' primer and a J-beta primer mix. TCRdb re-called the 5' RACE reads through MiXCR, storing one row per CDR3 protein. The sample yields over 1,200,000 distinct CDR3 sequences, 45% to 70% seen once. Germline values: CDR1 SGHAT, CDR2 FQNNGV. V lost 3 bases, J lost 1 base, and 3 bases stayed unmatched. CDR3 length equals 15 residues. The sample taken for sequencing was blood. The chain employs TRBV11-2 and TRBJ1-5, with 7 bases aligning to TRBD1. This sequence was found in a man between 18 and 35 years old in good health. CDR3 coding DNA: TGTGCCAGCAGCTTCAGGGGGAAGAGCAATCAGCCCCAGCATTTT. Its protein is CASSFRGKSNQPQHF.